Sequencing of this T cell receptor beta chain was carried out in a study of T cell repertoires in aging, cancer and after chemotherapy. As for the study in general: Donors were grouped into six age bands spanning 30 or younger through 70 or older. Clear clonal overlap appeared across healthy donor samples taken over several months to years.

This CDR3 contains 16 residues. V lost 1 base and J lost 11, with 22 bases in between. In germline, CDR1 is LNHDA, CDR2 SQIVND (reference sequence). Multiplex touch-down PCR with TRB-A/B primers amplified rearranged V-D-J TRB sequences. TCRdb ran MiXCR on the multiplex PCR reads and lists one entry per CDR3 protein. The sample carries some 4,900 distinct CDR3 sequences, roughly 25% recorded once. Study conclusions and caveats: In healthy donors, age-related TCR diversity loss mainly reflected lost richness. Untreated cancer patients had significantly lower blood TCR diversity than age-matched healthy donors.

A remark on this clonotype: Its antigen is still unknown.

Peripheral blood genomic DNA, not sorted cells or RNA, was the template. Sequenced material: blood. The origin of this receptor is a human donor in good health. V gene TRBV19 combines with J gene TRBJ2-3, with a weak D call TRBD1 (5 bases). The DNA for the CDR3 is TGTGCCAGTAGTATAGGTCCGGCCTCGCCCACAGGTATGCAGTATTTT. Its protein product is CASSIGPASPTGMQYF.